Presented here are 9 T cell receptor beta chains from one specimen sequenced in a study of spatial heterogeneity in lung cancer. Time point denoted: sample taken at primary tumor resection. For these TCRs, the target antigens are not known. TCRdb reanalysed the 5' RACE reads using MiXCR and keeps one entry per CDR3 protein. The sample gives around 4,800 distinct CDR3 sequences, over 7.5% of which show up once; around 29% is in the top ten. The study, taken as a whole, reports: For expanded intratumoral alpha and beta TCRs, counts tracked tumor mutation counts.

Material: lung tumor tissue, obtained at surgery. The receptor source for this set is a male donor with early-stage non-small cell lung cancer.

This clonotype is large (0.1 to 1%). V gene TRBV19 combines with J gene TRBJ1-4, with D uncertain. This CDR3 spans 15 amino acids. The V gene's germline CDR1 is LNHDA and CDR2 SQIVND (reference sequence). The V end lost 6 bases, the J end lost 0 bases, and 11 bases lay between the germline ends. The CDR3 sequence is CASSPSFATNEKLFF. DNA for the CDR3: TGTGCCAGTAGCCCCAGCTTTGCAACTAATGAAAAACTGTTTTTT.

This clonotype was observed many times. The chain recombines TRBV12-3 or TRBV12-4 with TRBJ1-4, with a tentative D call TRBD1 (6 bases). This CDR3 contains 14 residues. Trimming shortened V by 6 bases and J by 1 base, and 9 bases separated the two germline ends. The CDR3 DNA is TGTGCCAGCAGCGAACAGGGAACTAATGAAAAACTGTTTTTT. Protein sequence: CASSEQGTNEKLFF.

The table lists this clonotype with many counts. The rearrangement joins TRBV20-1 to TRBJ2-5, with D uncertain. CDR1 and CDR2 (germline): DFQATT, SNEGSKA (reference sequence). The CDR3 runs 10 residues. V was clipped by 3 bases and J by 5 bases, with 4 bases between them. DNA of the CDR3: TGCAGTGCTAGTGTGGAGACCCAGTACTTC. Protein: CSASVETQYF.

This clonotype was seen a few times. This chain connects TRBV7-2 to TRBJ2-1; the match to TRBD2 covers 8 bases. Germline assignment: CDR1 SGHTA and CDR2 FQGNSA. Trimming at V came to 3 bases and at J to 5 bases, leaving 9 bases not matched to a gene. This CDR3 is built from 16 residues. The CDR3: CASSFQKRGPDNEQFF. CDR3 nucleotides: TGTGCCAGCAGCTTCCAAAAGCGGGGGCCCGACAATGAGCAGTTCTTC. Full variable domain (missing parts from reference TRBV7-2 and TRBJ2-1): GAGVSQSPSNKVTEKGKDVELRCDPISGHTALYWYRQSLGQGLEFLIYFQGNSAPDKSGLPSDRFSAERTGGSVSTLTIQRTQQEDSAVYLCASSFQKRGPDNEQFFGPGTRLTVL.

This clonotype was observed at least ten times. The chain couples TRBV28 to TRBJ1-2; 7 positions match TRBD1. This CDR3 contains 14 residues. V was pared by 6 bases and J by 5 bases, with 9 bases of the junction left unmatched. Per the germline V gene, CDR1 is MDHEN and CDR2 is SYDVKM. DNA of the CDR3: TGTGCCAGCAGGGCTCCGGGACAGACTTATGGCTACACCTTC. As protein: CASRAPGQTYGYTF.

V and J are TRBV4-2 and TRBJ2-1, with D perhaps assigned TRBD1 or TRBD2 (5 bases each). Germline V gene sequence: CDR1 LGHNA, CDR2 YNFKEQ. The CDR3 extends over 14 amino acids. Trimming shortened V by 5 bases and J by 8 bases, and 16 bases separated the two germline ends. The CDR3 coding sequence is TGTGCCAGCAGCTACCGACCGGGGACGGATGAGCAGTTCTTC. It yields the protein CASSYRPGTDEQFF.

The chain combines TRBV6-6 with TRBJ1-5, with TRBD1 identical over 8 bases. CDR1 is MNHNY, CDR2 SVGAGI, per germline (reference sequence). The junction had 5 bases not matched to a gene; V was cut back by 6 bases and J by 7 bases. The CDR3 loop spans 13 amino acids. This CDR3 is CASSSGGEQPQHF. The CDR3 DNA is TGTGCCAGCAGCTCAGGGGGCGAGCAGCCCCAGCATTTT.

The table lists this clonotype with many counts. The rearrangement links TRBV16 to TRBJ1-5; D gene unclear. V was trimmed by 3 bases and J by 10 bases, leaving 16 bases between them. The CDR3 has 14 residues. Germline V gene sequence: CDR1 KGHSY, CDR2 FQNENV. CDR3 sequence reads: CASSQTLNLAPQHF. Written as DNA, the CDR3 is TGTGCCAGCAGCCAGACCCTGAACCTAGCCCCCCAGCATTTT.

In this sample, this clonotype is medium-sized. The V gene is TRBV7-3, the J gene TRBJ2-3; tentatively, D is TRBD1 or TRBD2 (5 bases each). The germline V gene encodes CDR1 SGHTA and CDR2 FQGTGA. V was shortened by 4 bases and J by 4 bases, with 18 bases between the two germline ends. This CDR3 contains 16 residues. In nucleotides, the CDR3 is TGTGCCAGCAGCTCCCCACTAGGCCCCAGGGCAGATACGCAGTATTTT. Translated, it gives CASSSPLGPRADTQYF. Drawing the rest from reference TRBV7-3 and TRBJ2-3, the complete variable domain is GAGVSQTPSNKVTEKGKYVELRCDPISGHTALYWYRQSLGQGPEFLIYFQGTGAADDSGLPNDRFFAVRPEGSVSTLKIQRTERGDSAVYLCASSSPLGPRADTQYFGPGTRLTVL.